This TCR beta chain was documented in a study of shared clonotypes between healthy human individuals. Germline CDR1 is SQVTM and CDR2 is ANQGSEA. V shed 5 bases, J shed 7 bases, and the junction held 8 bases outside the gene matches. This CDR3 has 13 residues. This clone has a handful of counts. Antigen: not known. General study results and limits: Sampling covered blood only; tissue repertoires likely differ.

Produced via immunoSEQ multiplex PCR; TCRdb's table is partial and in-frame only. Counted here are about 490,000 clones, about 82% occurring once; the ten biggest clones make up over 10%. Sequencing used PBMCs. This TCR was recovered from a woman in her thirties or forties in good health. Some clones in this sample may be carry-over from other donors' samples. The chain uses TRBV29-1 and TRBJ2-1; the match to TRBD1 covers 7 bases. Here the CDR3 DNA reads TGCAGCGTTTTGCGACAGGGAAGTAATGAGCAGTTCTTC. Translated: CSVLRQGSNEQFF.